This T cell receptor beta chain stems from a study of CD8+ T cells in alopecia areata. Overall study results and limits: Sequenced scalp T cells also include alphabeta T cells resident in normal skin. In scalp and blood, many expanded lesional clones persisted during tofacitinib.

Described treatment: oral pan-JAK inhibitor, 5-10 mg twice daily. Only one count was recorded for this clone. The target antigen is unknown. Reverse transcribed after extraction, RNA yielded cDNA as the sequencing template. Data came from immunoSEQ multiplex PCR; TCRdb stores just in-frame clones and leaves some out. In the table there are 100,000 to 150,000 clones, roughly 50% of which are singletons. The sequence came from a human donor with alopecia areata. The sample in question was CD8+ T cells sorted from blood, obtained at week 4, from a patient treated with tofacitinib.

CDR3 in DNA: TGTGCCTGGGGGACAGGAAATAATGAAAAACTGTTTTTT. Protein: CAWGTGNNEKLFF. The chain couples TRBV30 to TRBJ1-4, with 8 bases aligning to TRBD1. The CDR3 has 13 residues. V was pared by 5 bases and J by 4 bases, with 3 bases of the junction left unmatched. Germline CDR1 is GTSNPN and CDR2 is SVGIG (reference sequence).